A selection of T cell receptor beta chains follows, all from one sample in a study of response to subunit inactivated influenza vaccine. TCRdb reanalysed the RT-PCR reads using MiXCR and keeps one entry per CDR3 protein. The sample lists 710,000 or so distinct CDR3 sequences, more than 15% seen once, with 11% in the top ten. Sequencing used PBMCs from blood, obtained approximately 13 days after vaccination. These receptors were taken from a man in his fifties who received an inactivated influenza vaccine. Both conserved end residues are part of each CDR3. Fields, in order: clone size, D gene, V gene, J gene, CDR3 DNA, CDR3 protein. A D gene is named only where the DNA matches it firmly. The size field is filled for only some rows; it gives once, few, many or a size class.

NA	TRBD2	TRBV20-1	TRBJ2-1	TGCAGTGCTCCCAGGAGGTCTAGCGGGAGAGGGTACAATGAGCAGTTCTTC	CSAPRRSSGRGYNEQFF
many	NA	TRBV27	TRBJ2-1	TGTGCCAGCAGTTTTGGCGGGACCGAGCAGTTCTTC	CASSFGGTEQFF
NA	TRBD1	TRBV6-2/TRBV6-3	TRBJ2-1	TGTGCCAGCAGTTACTCTTCCGACAGGGGGGAGCAGTTCTTC	CASSYSSDRGEQFF
NA	NA	TRBV29-1	TRBJ2-7	TGCAGCGTTACAGGGAGCCGCGAGCAGTACTTC	CSVTGSREQYF
many	TRBD2	TRBV11-1	TRBJ2-1	TGTGCCAGCAGCGGAGTGGGACTAGCGGGATACTATCTCAACAATGAGCAGTTCTTC	CASSGVGLAGYYLNNEQFF
many	NA	TRBV7-2	TRBJ2-3	TGTGCCAGCAGTCGGGACACAGATACGCAGTATTTT	CASSRDTDTQYF
NA	TRBD1	TRBV27	TRBJ1-2	TGTGCCAGCAGGCTACAGGGGGGCCCCTATGGCTACACCTTC	CASRLQGGPYGYTF
NA	NA	TRBV30	TRBJ2-1	TGTGCCTGGAGTCTCGGCTCCTACAATGAGCAGTTCTTC	CAWSLGSYNEQFF
few	NA	TRBV6-2/TRBV6-3	TRBJ1-2	TGTGCCAGCAGCTTACAGGGTATGGAAGTTCTCTATGGCTACACCTTC	CASSLQGMEVLYGYTF
NA	TRBD1	TRBV9	TRBJ2-5	TGTGCCAGCAGCGTAGCGGGCGCAGGGGGAGAGACCCAGTACTTC	CASSVAGAGGETQYF
many	NA	TRBV12-3/TRBV12-4	TRBJ2-7	TGTGCCAGCAGTCATACCGACAGCTTTCAATACGAGCAGTACTTC	CASSHTDSFQYEQYF
few	NA	TRBV5-1	TRBJ1-1	TGCGCCAGCAGCTTCCGGTCAGAAGACACTGAAGCTTTCTTT	CASSFRSEDTEAFF
NA	NA	TRBV10-3	TRBJ2-3	TGTGCCATCAGTGAGTCGAAAGGGCTGGGTAACACAGATACGCAGTATTTT	CAISESKGLGNTDTQYF
NA	TRBD1	TRBV12-3/TRBV12-4	TRBJ2-7	TGTGCCAGCAGTCCTGAAGACAGGGACGAGTACGAGCAGTACTTC	CASSPEDRDEYEQYF
NA	NA	TRBV9	TRBJ2-1	TGTGCCAGCGCACCGGGGAGCTCCTACAATGAGCAGTTCTTC	CASAPGSSYNEQFF
few	NA	TRBV24-1	TRBJ2-3	TGTGCCACCAGTGATTTGGTATCCGGGACCGTATCGGATACGCAGTATTTT	CATSDLVSGTVSDTQYF
many	NA	TRBV28	TRBJ2-1	TGTGCCAGTAAAACCATCCGCGGGGCGGCTTACAATGAGCAGTTCTTC	CASKTIRGAAYNEQFF
NA	NA	TRBV5-1	TRBJ2-5	TGCGCCAGCAGCTATGGGGATGCGGGGGAGACCCAGTACTTC	CASSYGDAGETQYF
NA	NA	TRBV29-1	TRBJ2-1	TGCAGCGTTCCCCGCCGGGGGCGAAGCAATGAGCAGTTCTTC	CSVPRRGRSNEQFF
NA	NA	TRBV7-9	TRBJ2-2	TGTGCCAGCAGCTTCCCTCGCGGTAACACCGGGGAGCTGTTTTTT	CASSFPRGNTGELFF
NA	NA	TRBV29-1	TRBJ2-7	TGCAGCGTGCGATCGGGACAAGACTACGAGCAGTACTTC	CSVRSGQDYEQYF
few	NA	TRBV12-3/TRBV12-4	TRBJ1-2	TGTGCCAGCAGTTTGTTAGGGGGACTCTATGGCTACACCTTC	CASSLLGGLYGYTF
many	NA	TRBV12-3/TRBV12-4	TRBJ1-6	TGTGCCAGCAGTGGAACCGTCAATTCACCCCTCCACTTT	CASSGTVNSPLHF
few	TRBD1	TRBV5-5	TRBJ2-7	TGTGCCAGCAGGGCCACCGGGACAGGAGGCTACGAGCAGTACTTC	CASRATGTGGYEQYF
few	TRBD2	TRBV25-1	TRBJ2-5	TGTGCCAGCAGTGAGCTAGCGGGAGGGCCGGAGACCCAGTACTTC	CASSELAGGPETQYF
NA	NA	TRBV7-6	TRBJ2-1	TGTGCCAGCAGCTCGTCGGGGGGCTATGCGGAGCAGTTCTTC	CASSSSGGYAEQFF
once	NA	TRBV28	TRBJ2-7	TGTGCCACCTTTACCTACGGACGGAACAACGAGCAGTACTTC	CATFTYGRNNEQYF
NA	NA	TRBV28	TRBJ1-5	TGTGCCAGCGGGCCACCTTCAAAAGGCAATCAGCCCCAGCATTTT	CASGPPSKGNQPQHF
few	NA	TRBV6-2/TRBV6-3	TRBJ1-6	TGTGCCAGCAGTTACTCGGGGCGGAATTCACCCCTCCACTTT	CASSYSGRNSPLHF
NA	TRBD1	TRBV6-1	TRBJ1-1	TGTGCCAGCATCTCCGGACAGGGTGTCTTGGCTTTCTTT	CASISGQGVLAFF
few	NA	TRBV7-9	TRBJ2-7	TGTGCCAGCAGCTTAAACCTCGACCGCCCCTCCTACGAGCAGTACTTC	CASSLNLDRPSYEQYF
few	NA	TRBV10-3	TRBJ2-2	TGTGCCACAAGAAGGACGGGAACGAACACCGGGGAGCTGTTTTTT	CATRRTGTNTGELFF
many	NA	TRBV7-2	TRBJ1-5	TGTGCCAGCAGCTTAGGGCAGGGCGGTTATCAGCCCCAGCATTTT	CASSLGQGGYQPQHF
few	TRBD1	TRBV5-1	TRBJ2-7	TGCGCCAGCAGCTTTGGTACCTGGGCAGGGGGCTACGAGCAGTACTTC	CASSFGTWAGGYEQYF
NA	TRBD2	TRBV12-3/TRBV12-4	TRBJ2-3	TGTGCCAGCAGCCCCGCCCTAGGACTAGCGGGAGGCAGGAGCACAGATACGCAGTATTTT	CASSPALGLAGGRSTDTQYF
few	TRBD2	TRBV7-2	TRBJ2-3	TGTGCCACAAAACTAGCGGGGTCCACAGATACGCAGTATTTT	CATKLAGSTDTQYF
once	NA	TRBV7-2	TRBJ1-2	TGTGCCAGCAGCACCGGACCCTATGGCTACACCTTC	CASSTGPYGYTF
few	NA	TRBV6-5	TRBJ1-6	TGTGCCAGCAGTTACGAGGGTCATAATTCACCCCTCCACTTT	CASSYEGHNSPLHF
few	NA	TRBV5-1	TRBJ1-1	TGCGCCAGCAGCTTGGAGCAGGGTGGCACTGAAGCTTTCTTT	CASSLEQGGTEAFF
NA	NA	TRBV7-2	TRBJ2-3	TGTGCCAGCAGCTTAGCGTTGGGCCTACTGGGGGATACGCAGTATTTT	CASSLALGLLGDTQYF
few	NA	TRBV20-1	TRBJ2-7	TGCAGTGCCCTCGTGGCAGCCTCCTACGAGCAGTACTTC	CSALVAASYEQYF
NA	TRBD2	TRBV3-1	TRBJ2-1	TGTGCCAGCAGCAACGGACTAGCTCAAAACAATGAGCAGTTCTTC	CASSNGLAQNNEQFF
NA	NA	TRBV29-1	TRBJ1-2	TGCAGCGTTGCAGGGTACTGGGGCTACACCTTC	CSVAGYWGYTF
NA	NA	TRBV13	TRBJ2-1	TGTGCCAGCAGCTTCGAGGGGGGGGGTTACAATGAGCAGTTCTTC	CASSFEGGGYNEQFF
NA	TRBD2	TRBV4-3	TRBJ2-2	TGCGCCAGCAGCCAAGCCGGGACTAGCGGGATTTCGGGGGAGCTGTTTTTT	CASSQAGTSGISGELFF
NA	TRBD1	TRBV20-1	TRBJ2-7	TGCAGTGCTACCAGGGGGCTGTACGAGCAGTACTTC	CSATRGLYEQYF
few	NA	TRBV6-4	TRBJ2-5	TGTGCCAGCAGTGACAAGGGGATGGCCCGGGAGACCCAGTACTTC	CASSDKGMARETQYF
NA	TRBD1	TRBV7-9	TRBJ2-1	TGTGCCAGCAGCCTTGACTCGGGACAGGGGGCCCGGGAGCAGTTCTTC	CASSLDSGQGAREQFF
few	TRBD1	TRBV6-2/TRBV6-3	TRBJ1-1	TGTGCCAGCAGTTACCCCGTTTGGGAGGGGGCGGACACTGAAGCTTTCTTT	CASSYPVWEGADTEAFF
NA	NA	TRBV10-3	TRBJ2-7	TGTGCCATCAGCCTGCGACATGGGTACGAGCAGTACTTC	CAISLRHGYEQYF
NA	NA	TRBV28	TRBJ2-5	TGTGCCAGCAGTTACACTATTGGCCGCCAAGAGACCCAGTACTTC	CASSYTIGRQETQYF
NA	TRBD2	TRBV20-1	TRBJ2-5	TGCAGTGCTACCCCCTCGACAGCGGGGCTCCAAGAGACCCAGTACTTC	CSATPSTAGLQETQYF
NA	NA	TRBV11-1	TRBJ1-4	TGTGCCAGCAGCTTAGTTGACAGGTTTAGCCCAACTAATGAAAAACTGTTTTTT	CASSLVDRFSPTNEKLFF
NA	NA	TRBV10-3	TRBJ2-5	TGTGCCATCCAGGGTAGATCGGACGGGGCCCAGTACTTC	CAIQGRSDGAQYF
few	NA	TRBV7-9	TRBJ2-3	TGTGCCAGCAGCCCCCGTGGGGGTATGCCAGATACGCAGTATTTT	CASSPRGGMPDTQYF
few	NA	TRBV6-5	TRBJ2-7	TGTGCCAGCAGTTACGACCTATCTGGAGAGCAGTACTTC	CASSYDLSGEQYF
few	TRBD1	TRBV7-2	TRBJ2-1	TGTGCCAGCAGCTTAGTGAAGGGGGCTTACAATGAGCAGTTCTTC	CASSLVKGAYNEQFF
many	NA	TRBV29-1	TRBJ2-5	TGCAGCGTTGATCCCGACGGATCAGGGACCCAGTACTTC	CSVDPDGSGTQYF